This TCR beta chain was sequenced for a study of blood T cell repertoires in COVID-19. Enrollees, about 18 to 95 years old, lived in roughly 24 US areas. TCRdb keeps only in-frame clones here, not all; method: immunoSEQ multiplex PCR. The table has approximately 170,000 clones, roughly 85% seen once. CDR1 is MDHEN and CDR2 is SYDVKM in the germline V gene. This CDR3 comprises 12 residues. V shed 5 bases and J shed 7 bases, with 10 bases lying between them. The sequencing input was PBMCs or T cells enriched from blood (not recorded which). The rearrangement joins TRBV28 to TRBJ2-3, with D perhaps matching TRBD2 (6 bases). The receptor's source is a woman aged 45-59 years who had recovered from COVID-19. The CDR3 nucleotides are TGTGCCAGCAGTCCCACTAGCTATACGCAGTATTTT. This gives the protein CASSPTSYTQYF.